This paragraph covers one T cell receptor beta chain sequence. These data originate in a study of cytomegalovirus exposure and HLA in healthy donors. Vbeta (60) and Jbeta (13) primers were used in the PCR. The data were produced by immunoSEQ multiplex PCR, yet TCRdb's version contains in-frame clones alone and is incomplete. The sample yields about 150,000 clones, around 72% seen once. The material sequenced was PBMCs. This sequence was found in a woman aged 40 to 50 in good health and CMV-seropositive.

The CDR3 spells CASSLRLANHEQFF. CDR3 in DNA: TGCGCCAGCAGCCTGCGACTAGCGAACCATGAGCAGTTCTTC. The chain carries TRBV5-1 and TRBJ2-1, with TRBD2 matching 8 bases. The CDR3 runs 14 residues. The germline CDR1 and CDR2 sequences are SGHRS and YFSETQ. J gave up 8 bases and V 4 bases, and 8 bases lay outside the gene matches.